These 24 T cell receptor beta chains were sequenced from one sample in a study of cytomegalovirus exposure and HLA in healthy donors (TCRdb year 2017). Receptors were amplified or captured by the immunoSEQ multiplex PCR assay. For the multiplex PCR, a mixture combining 60 forward primers for TCR Vbeta segments and 13 reverse primers for TCR Jbeta segments was used. Sourced from immuneACCESS, this table was stored by TCRdb with only in-frame sequences that have V and J called. A share of the clones is absent; for the studies checked, an unresolved V gene accounts for under half, and the remainder has no known explanation. The sample yields 100,000 or so clones; over 75% were counted once. Over 7.5% of the sample comes from the top ten. Sequencing was performed on PBMCs. The receptors stem from a woman between 40 and 55 years old in good health and CMV-seropositive.

The sample holds a few counts of this clone. The chain recombines TRBV9 with TRBJ2-1, with D possibly TRBD1 on 6 matching bases. With 0 bases removed from V and 2 bases from J, the gap between germline ends came to 6 bases. Per germline, CDR1 SGDLS and CDR2 YYNGEE. CDR3 length: 14 residues. CDR3 region: CASSVGTAYNEQFF. The CDR3 DNA is TGTGCCAGCAGCGTAGGGACAGCCTACAATGAGCAGTTCTTC.

The gene calls are TRBV6-5 and TRBJ2-3, with 7 bases fitting TRBD2. In germline, CDR1 is MNHEY, CDR2 SVGAGI. The CDR3 is 12 amino acids. V was pared by 6 bases and J by 5 bases, with 2 bases of the junction left unmatched. CDR3 DNA sequence: TGTGCCAGCAGGGGGGGGGAAGATACGCAGTATTTT. It yields the protein CASRGGEDTQYF.

This clone was recorded a few times. The J gene is TRBJ2-1, the V gene TRBV7-8; a possible D gene is TRBD1 (5 bases). The V gene lost 5 bases and the J gene lost 12 bases, with 20 bases spanning the gap. CDR3 size: 14 residues. CDR1 SGHVS and CDR2 FQNEAQ come from the germline V gene. The CDR3 is CASSTRARGGMQFF. The CDR3, as DNA: TGTGCCAGCAGCACCCGCGCTAGGGGTGGGATGCAGTTCTTC.

The rearrangement joins TRBV9 to TRBJ2-7, with 15 bases lining up with TRBD2. V was clipped by 4 bases and J by 1 base; unmatched bases: 9. The germline gives CDR1 SGDLS, CDR2 YYNGEE. The CDR3 runs 18 residues. For the CDR3, the DNA is TGTGCCAGCAGCCTGGGACTAGCGGGAGGCACAATATCCTACGAGCAGTACTTC. This codes for CASSLGLAGGTISYEQYF.

The rearrangement joins TRBV28 to TRBJ1-5; 7 nucleotides align to TRBD1. The CDR3 is made up of 13 amino acids. Unmatched junction bases numbered 3, after V lost 5 bases and J lost 5 bases. CDR1 and CDR2 (germline): MDHEN, SYDVKM. CDR3 DNA: TGTGCCAGCAGTACGACAGGGTATCAGCCCCAGCATTTT. Translated: CASSTTGYQPQHF.

This rearrangement joins TRBV7-9 to TRBJ2-7; 9 nucleotides match TRBD1. The CDR3 totals 14 residues. V lost 5 bases to trimming and J lost 2 bases; unmatched junction nucleotides: 4. The germline V gene has CDR1 SEHNR and CDR2 FQNEAQ (reference sequence). The DNA of the CDR3 is TGTGCCAGCAGCGCGACAGGGGGGCCCTACGAGCAGTACTTC. As protein: CASSATGGPYEQYF.

The chain employs TRBV11-3 and TRBJ2-7; 10 nucleotides match TRBD2. Germline V lookup: CDR1 SGHNT, CDR2 YENEEA. V shed 5 bases and J 4 bases; nucleotides not matched to a gene: 2. The CDR3 runs to 13 residues. CDR3 region: CASSGSGRYEQYF. CDR3 nucleotides: TGTGCCAGCAGCGGTAGCGGGAGGTACGAGCAGTACTTC. The full variable domain, with the rest looked up from reference TRBV11-3 and TRBJ2-7, is EAGVVQSPRYKIIEKKQPVAFWCNPISGHNTLYWYLQNLGQGPELLIRYENEEAVDDSQLPKDRFSAERLKGVDSTLKIQPAELGDSAVYLCASSGSGRYEQYFGPGTRLTVT.

In this sample, this clone turned up once. The chain joins TRBV10-3 to TRBJ2-7; D unclear. CDR1 is ENHRY and CDR2 is SYGVKD in the germline V gene. V was pared by 4 bases and J by 6 bases, with 16 bases between. The CDR3 loop spans 14 amino acids. CDR3 DNA sequence: TGTGCCATCAGTGCCGAACAGTCTGGGTCCGAGCAGTACTTC. Protein product: CAISAEQSGSEQYF.

V is TRBV7-7 and J is TRBJ2-3; D gene ambiguous. V lost 3 bases to trimming and J lost 0 bases, with 7 bases between them. Germline lookup yields CDR1 SSHAT and CDR2 FNYEAQ (reference sequence). This CDR3 contains 14 residues. The CDR3 nucleotides are TGTGCCAGCAGCTTGGCAATTAGCACAGATACGCAGTATTTT. This gives the protein CASSLAISTDTQYF.

This chain connects TRBV4-3 to TRBJ2-2; 9 nucleotides agree with TRBD1. This CDR3 region has 17 residues. From germline, CDR1 is LGHNA and CDR2 YSLEER. V shed 0 bases and J 3 bases; nucleotides not matched to a gene: 5. In DNA form, the CDR3 reads TGCGCCAGCAGCCAAGACGCGGACAGGGGTGACACCGGGGAGCTGTTTTTT. Residues: CASSQDADRGDTGELFF.

This chain joins TRBV18 and TRBJ1-1; D is unclear. The V and J ends lost 5 bases and 5 bases respectively, with 9 bases between them. The CDR3 sequence is 12 residues long. In germline, CDR1 is KGHSH, CDR2 LQKENI. The CDR3 nucleotides are TGTGCCAGCTCATGGACGGGGACTGAAGCTTTCTTT. Residues: CASSWTGTEAFF.

This clone appeared a single time. This rearrangement joins TRBV7-8 to TRBJ2-5; D perhaps matches TRBD2 (7 bases). This CDR3 is 15 amino acids long. The V end lost 1 base, the J end lost 4 bases, and 13 bases lay between the germline ends. Germline V gene lookup returns CDR1 SGHVS and CDR2 FQNEAQ. This CDR3 is CASSLGAGARETQYF. DNA for the CDR3: TGTGCCAGCAGCTTAGGTGCGGGGGCGAGAGAGACCCAGTACTTC. Together with reference TRBV7-8 and TRBJ2-5, the CDR3 gives the full variable domain: GAGVSQSPRYKVAKRGQDVALRCDPISGHVSLFWYQQALGQGPEFLTYFQNEAQLDKSGLPSDRFFAERPEGSVSTLKIQRTQQEDSAVYLCASSLGAGARETQYFGPGTRLLVL.

The chain couples TRBV7-8 to TRBJ2-1; 11 nucleotides align to TRBD1. Trimming removed 5 bases from V and 3 bases from J; junction bases left unmatched: 6. The length of the CDR3 is 16 residues. Germline V gives CDR1 SGHVS, CDR2 FQNEAQ. The CDR3 spells CASSGSGTGGYNEQFF. DNA for the CDR3: TGTGCCAGCAGCGGATCCGGGACAGGGGGCTACAATGAGCAGTTCTTC.

The V call is TRBV7-9, the J call TRBJ2-3; 7 bases are a match to TRBD2. The CDR3 covers 16 residues. Germline CDR1 is SEHNR and CDR2 is FQNEAQ (reference sequence). The V gene end was trimmed by 0 bases and the J gene end by 3 bases; junction bases not matched to a gene: 6. This CDR3 reads CASSLARASGTDTQYF. The CDR3 bases are TGTGCCAGCAGCTTAGCCCGGGCTAGCGGAACAGATACGCAGTATTTT.

This chain links TRBV19 with TRBJ1-2, with D possibly matching TRBD1 (6 bases). Germline CDR1 reads LNHDA; CDR2 reads SQIVND (reference sequence). CDR3 length: 14 amino acids. V was pared by 1 base and J by 7 bases, with 13 bases between. CDR3 region: CASSIVRQGLGYTF. As DNA, the CDR3 is TGTGCCAGTAGTATAGTTCGGCAGGGGCTTGGCTACACCTTC.

The CDR3 DNA reads as TGTGCCACGACTCCGACTACCCCTAGCTCCTACAATGAGCAGTTCTTC. Translated: CATTPTTPSSYNEQFF. The rearrangement links TRBV13 to TRBJ2-1; possibly TRBD2 for D (5 bases). V shed 10 bases and J shed 0 bases, with 19 bases lying between them. The CDR3 sequence is 16 residues long. Germline CDR1 is PRHDT and CDR2 is FYEKMQ (reference sequence).

The chain recombines TRBV18 with TRBJ2-5; D remains ambiguous. The CDR3 is made up of 14 amino acids. Trimming shortened V by 1 base and J by 5 bases, and 11 bases separated the two germline ends. Germline lookup yields CDR1 KGHSH and CDR2 LQKENI. The CDR3 sequence: CASSPLAHGETQYF. The CDR3 coding sequence is TGTGCCAGCTCACCACTGGCCCACGGGGAGACCCAGTACTTC. Looking up the rest from reference TRBV18 and TRBJ2-5 gives the full variable domain: NAGVMQNPRHLVRRRGQEARLRCSPMKGHSHVYWYRQLPEEGLKFMVYLQKENIIDESGMPKERFSAEFPKEGPSILRIQQVVRGDSAAYFCASSPLAHGETQYFGPGTRLLVL.

V and J are TRBV5-4 and TRBJ2-5; TRBD1 might be the D (6 bases). CDR1 and CDR2 (germline): SGHNT, YYREEE (reference sequence). This CDR3 spans 15 amino acids. Trimming left V 0 bases short and J 3 bases short, with 12 bases between. This CDR3 is CASSLVQGREETQYF. The CDR3 nucleotides read TGTGCCAGCAGCTTGGTACAGGGTCGGGAAGAGACCCAGTACTTC.

The chain has TRBV27 and TRBJ2-2, with 8 bases fitting TRBD2. Per the germline V gene, CDR1 is MNHEY and CDR2 is SMNVEV (reference sequence). Germline trimming cut 3 bases from V and 6 bases from J; bases unmatched to any gene: 12. The CDR3 is made up of 17 amino acids. CDR3 bases: TGTGCCAGCAGTTTGGAAGGACTAGCCCTATACCCCGGGGAGCTGTTTTTT. Translating it yields CASSLEGLALYPGELFF.

The genes are TRBV10-1 and TRBJ1-1; D not certain. CDR3 length: 15 amino acids. Germline V lookup: CDR1 WNHNN, CDR2 SYGVQD (reference sequence). The ends were cut back, 6 bases at V and 4 bases at J, with 18 bases in the middle. The CDR3 region is CASSSAPLKPTEAFF. The CDR3 DNA reads TGCGCCAGCAGCTCAGCGCCGTTAAAACCCACTGAAGCTTTCTTT.

The rearrangement uses TRBV28 and TRBJ1-4; tentatively, D is TRBD1 (6 bases). V was pared by 3 bases and J by 6 bases, with 14 bases between. The germline CDR1 and CDR2 sequences are MDHEN and SYDVKM. The CDR3 loop spans 15 amino acids. CDR3 nucleotides: TGTGCCAGCAGTTTGATGGGGGCCGCGGATGAAAAACTGTTTTTT. Translation gives CASSLMGAADEKLFF.

The rearrangement joins TRBV7-9 to TRBJ1-4, with D unresolved. The CDR3 is 13 amino acids. From germline, CDR1 is SEHNR and CDR2 FQNEAQ (reference sequence). V lost 5 bases and J lost 4, with 8 bases in between. The CDR3 nucleotides read TGTGCCAGCAGCCGTGGCCATAATGAAAAACTGTTTTTT. This translates into CASSRGHNEKLFF. Filled out from reference TRBV7-9 and TRBJ1-4, the complete variable domain reads DTGVSQNPRHKITKRGQNVTFRCDPISEHNRLYWYRQTLGQGPEFLTYFQNEAQLEKSRLLSDRFSAERPKGSFSTLEIQRTEQGDSAMYLCASSRGHNEKLFFGSGTQLSVL.

The CDR3 DNA reads as TGCGCCAGCAGCCAAGATAGGACAGACAAAAGGAGCACCATATATTTT. Its translation: CASSQDRTDKRSTIYF. V and J are TRBV4-1 and TRBJ1-3; a possible D gene is TRBD1 (6 bases). The germline V gene has CDR1 MGHRA and CDR2 YSYEKL. Trimming removed 0 bases from V and 9 bases from J, with 18 bases in between. The CDR3 is made up of 16 amino acids.

This chain joins TRBV27 and TRBJ1-3, with D possibly matching TRBD1 (5 bases). V gave up 6 bases and J gave up 4 bases, with 19 bases separating them. The germline gives CDR1 MNHEY, CDR2 SMNVEV (reference sequence). The CDR3 extends over 16 amino acids. CDR3 sequence (DNA): TGTGCCAGCAGCCCCTGGAGAGGGGCGGGAGGAAACACCATATATTTT. This sequence encodes CASSPWRGAGGNTIYF.